Listed here are 15 T cell receptor beta chains from one sample, sequenced in a study of blood T cell repertoires in COVID-19. TCRdb's table, derived via immunoSEQ multiplex PCR, lists solely in-frame clones and lacks some. The table shows some 140,000 clones, with 65% to 90% occurring only once. Sequencing was performed on peripheral blood. The origin of the receptors is a woman in her sixties with COVID-19, enrolled during active disease.

The chain carries TRBV5-8 and TRBJ1-1, with D unclear. The CDR3 covers 11 residues. In germline, CDR1 is SGHTS, CDR2 YDEGEE. V lost 4 bases and J lost 7, with 8 bases in between. The chain's CDR3 is CASSLRGEAFF. The CDR3 DNA reads TGTGCCAGCAGCCTCCGCGGTGAAGCTTTCTTT.

The chain has TRBV6-5 and TRBJ1-1; D gene uncertain. Germline assignment: CDR1 MNHEY and CDR2 SVGAGI. Deletions cut 6 bases from V and 2 bases from J, with 7 bases between. This CDR3 has 12 amino acids. CDR3 region: CASRSLNTEAFF. The CDR3 region has the DNA TGTGCCAGCAGGTCGTTAAACACTGAAGCTTTCTTT.

The chain joins TRBV19 to TRBJ1-2; 7 positions agree with TRBD1. This CDR3 contains 14 residues. Germline V gene data show CDR1 as LNHDA and CDR2 as SQIVND (reference sequence). V lost 8 bases, J lost 7 bases, and 13 bases stayed unmatched. The CDR3 is CASERTGPAIGYTF. CDR3 nucleotide sequence: TGTGCCAGTGAACGGACAGGTCCGGCTATTGGCTACACCTTC.

CDR3 in amino acids: CASSVSLAGGPQETQYF. The CDR3, as DNA: TGTGCCAGCAGCGTATCACTAGCGGGAGGACCACAAGAGACCCAGTACTTC. This chain joins TRBV9 and TRBJ2-5, with 12 bases fitting TRBD2. The CDR3 runs 17 residues. With V trimmed by 1 base and J by 2 bases, 6 bases remained unmatched. The germline V gene has CDR1 SGDLS and CDR2 YYNGEE.

The chain couples TRBV19 to TRBJ2-2; 9 bases agree with TRBD2. The germline gives CDR1 LNHDA, CDR2 SQIVND (reference sequence). The CDR3 has 16 residues. V lost 3 bases and J lost 5; bases outside the gene matches: 7. The CDR3 loop is CASSIRGRARTGELFF. The DNA of the CDR3 is TGTGCCAGTAGTATTCGCGGGAGGGCCCGGACCGGGGAGCTGTTTTTT. The whole variable domain, remainder taken from reference TRBV19 and TRBJ2-2, is DGGITQSPKYLFRKEGQNVTLSCEQNLNHDAMYWYRQDPGQGLRLIYYSQIVNDFQKGDIAEGYSVSREKKESFPLTVTSAQKNPTAFYLCASSIRGRARTGELFFGEGSRLTVL.

CDR3 nucleotides: TGTGCCAGCAGCTTAGGAGGCTCTGGGGCCAACGTCCTGACTTTC. Translated: CASSLGGSGANVLTF. The chain employs TRBV7-9 and TRBJ2-6; D is unresolved. The CDR3 has 15 amino acids. Germline V gene lookup returns CDR1 SEHNR and CDR2 FQNEAQ (reference sequence). V was pared by 1 base and J by 0 bases, with 4 bases between.

The V gene is TRBV4-2, the J gene TRBJ1-6, with TRBD1 matching 8 bases. V was pared by 2 bases and J by 7 bases, with 13 bases of the junction left unmatched. CDR3 length: 18 amino acids. The germline V gene has CDR1 LGHNA and CDR2 YNFKEQ. The CDR3 nucleotides read TGTGCCAGCAGCCAAAAGGGCTCTTACAGGGGGAGGAATTCACCCCTCCACTTT. This translates into CASSQKGSYRGRNSPLHF.

The gene calls are TRBV6-5 and TRBJ1-2; 7 nucleotides agree with TRBD1. Trimming removed 6 bases from V and 7 bases from J; junction bases left unmatched: 5. CDR1 is MNHEY and CDR2 is SVGAGI in the germline V gene. The CDR3 is made up of 12 amino acids. CDR3 nucleotide sequence: TGTGCCAGCAGCTTCAACAGGGGTGGCTACACCTTC. Residues: CASSFNRGGYTF.

The gene calls are TRBV6-5 and TRBJ1-1, with D possibly being TRBD1 (5 bases). The length of the CDR3 is 13 residues. Trimming pared 8 bases from V and 1 base from J, leaving 11 bases between. Germline values: CDR1 MNHEY, CDR2 SVGAGI. For the CDR3, the DNA is TGTGCCAGCGTAGAAACAGGGAACACTGAAGCTTTCTTT. Residues: CASVETGNTEAFF.

The rearrangement links TRBV18 to TRBJ1-2; tentatively, D is TRBD1 (5 bases). CDR1 and CDR2 (germline): KGHSH, LQKENI. The V end was cut by 3 bases, the J end by 0 bases, with 8 bases between. The CDR3 covers 14 residues. The CDR3 nucleotides read TGTGCCAGCTCACCGACAGAGTCTAACTATGGCTACACCTTC. Its translation: CASSPTESNYGYTF.

This clone was seen a single time. The sample contains more than one DNA sequence encoding this CDR3. V gene TRBV4-1 combines with J gene TRBJ2-3, with 7 bases aligning to TRBD1. From germline, CDR1 is MGHRA and CDR2 YSYEKL. The CDR3 has 17 amino acids. With 0 bases clipped from V and 2 bases from J, the junction kept 8 bases outside the gene matches. As DNA, the CDR3 is TGCGCCAGCAGCCAAGATCCCCCAGGGGGATCCACAGATACGCAGTATTTT. Protein: CASSQDPPGGSTDTQYF.

This clone was counted between two and nine times. The chain combines TRBV5-1 with TRBJ1-5; TRBD1 aligns across 7 bases. The CDR3 extends over 15 amino acids. V shed 4 bases and J 2 bases; nucleotides not matched to a gene: 6. Germline V CDR1 and CDR2: SGHRS, YFSETQ. The DNA of the CDR3 is TGCGCCAGCAGCCCGGATGGACAGGGCAATCAGCCCCAGCATTTT. Its translation is CASSPDGQGNQPQHF. Filled out from reference TRBV5-1 and TRBJ1-5, the complete variable domain reads KAGVTQTPRYLIKTRGQQVTLSCSPISGHRSVSWYQQTPGQGLQFLFEYFSETQRNKGNFPGRFSGRQFSNSRSEMNVSTLELGDSALYLCASSPDGQGNQPQHFGDGTRLSIL.

V usage is TRBV3-1 (or the pseudogene TRBV3-2) and J usage is TRBJ1-1, with D possibly matching TRBD1 (6 bases). Trimming took off 1 base at V and 3 bases at J, with 15 bases between the two ends. The CDR3 runs 16 residues. CDR1 is LGHDT and CDR2 is YNNKEL in the germline V gene (reference sequence). The CDR3 loop reads CASSQGGRGGYTEAFF. DNA of the CDR3: TGTGCCAGCAGCCAAGGGGGCAGGGGAGGGTACACTGAAGCTTTCTTT.

CDR3 nucleotides: TGTGCCACCAGTGATTTGCCGGGGACACCAGATACGCAGTATTTT. Translated: CATSDLPGTPDTQYF. The V gene is TRBV24-1, the J gene TRBJ2-3, with D possibly being TRBD1 (6 bases). The CDR3 sequence is 15 residues long. Deletions cut 0 bases from V and 4 bases from J, with 10 bases between. CDR1 KGHDR and CDR2 SFDVKD come from the germline V gene.

As concerns this clone: A read error may account for a junction end that differs from germline. The chain joins TRBV7-2 to TRBJ1-2; tentative D call: TRBD1 (6 bases). Per germline, CDR1 SGHTA and CDR2 FQGNSA. The length of the CDR3 is 12 residues. CDR3 nucleotide sequence: TGTGCCAGCAGTGGGACAAGCTATGGCTGCACCTTC. Its protein is CASSGTSYGCTF.